The present entry profiles one T cell receptor beta chain with its context. Germline V gene data show CDR1 as MGHRA and CDR2 as YSYEKL. CDR3 length equals 15 residues. Trimming shortened V by 1 base and J by 2 bases, and 9 bases separated the two germline ends. TCRdb reprocessed the PCR reads with MiXCR, giving one entry per CDR3 protein. The repertoire consists of about 510,000 distinct CDR3 sequences, with approximately 25% occurring once and the leading ten covering just over 0.75%. These data belong to a study of molecular identifiers for immune sequencing clone quantification. The sequence came from a human donor in good health. Some libraries in this study had Jurkat cell RNA spiked in. The sequencing sample was made of naive CD8+ T cells from blood, with Jurkat cell RNA spiked in. Specified subset: FACS-sorted CD8+CD4-CCR7+CD45RA+ naive T cells. This rearrangement joins TRBV4-1 to TRBJ1-5; no firm D call. The CDR3 DNA sequence: TGCGCCAGCAGCCAAGTATATGGCCGCAATCAGCCCCAGCATTTT. Encoded protein: CASSQVYGRNQPQHF.